A single sample gave rise to the 28 T cell receptor beta chains below, sequenced in a study of blood T cell repertoires in COVID-19. Produced via immunoSEQ multiplex PCR; TCRdb's table is partial and in-frame only. This sample yields over 45,000 clones, of which 60% to 80% are seen a single time; about 19% belongs to the top ten. Material: peripheral blood. Every receptor here comes from a human donor with active or convalescent COVID-19. The donor label of this sample is uncertain.

The chain joins TRBV21-1 to TRBJ2-1; the DNA was not compared with TRBD2, the D call given in the table. TRBV21-1 is designated a pseudogene. The CDR3 runs to 16 residues. The CDR3 sequence is CASSKVGLAVYNEQFF. In DNA, the CDR3 is TGTGCCAGCAGCAAAGTGGGACTAGCAGTCTACAATGAGCAGTTCTTC.

This clone was detected only a few times. The chain recombines TRBV7-2 with TRBJ1-5, with no clear D. From germline, CDR1 is SGHTA and CDR2 FQGNSA. The CDR3 runs to 15 residues. V lost 2 bases to trimming and J lost 2 bases, with 10 bases between them. The CDR3 nucleotides read TGTGCCAGCAGCTTATATCAGGATGGCAATCAGCCCCAGCATTTT. This sequence encodes CASSLYQDGNQPQHF.

V and J are TRBV29-1 and TRBJ1-5, with D tentatively TRBD1 (6 bases). Trimming took off 5 bases at V and 6 bases at J, with 14 bases between the two ends. The CDR3 loop spans 13 amino acids. Looked up from germline, CDR1 is SQVTM and CDR2 is ANQGSEA. CDR3 in DNA: TGCAGCGTTTCGAGGGGGTCGGCTCAGCCCCAGCATTTT. Protein: CSVSRGSAQPQHF.

This clone was picked up a small number of times. The rearrangement uses TRBV7-6 and TRBJ2-3; 7 bases map to TRBD2. J gave up 6 bases and V 10 bases, and 13 bases lay outside the gene matches. Germline V gene sequence: CDR1 SGHVS, CDR2 FNYEAQ. The CDR3 runs 14 residues. CDR3 nucleotide sequence: TGTGCCACCCAGCTAGGGCAGGGAGGGGATACGCAGTATTTT. Translating it yields CATQLGQGGDTQYF. Together with reference TRBV7-6 and TRBJ2-3, the CDR3 gives the full variable domain: GAGVSQSPRYKVTKRGQDVALRCDPISGHVSLYWYRQALGQGPEFLTYFNYEAQQDKSGLPNDRFSAERPEGSISTLTIQRTEQRDSAMYRCATQLGQGGDTQYFGPGTRLTVL.

This clone was seen a few times. The gene calls are TRBV7-9 and TRBJ1-3; 8 nucleotides agree with TRBD1. Unmatched junction bases numbered 9, after V lost 5 bases and J lost 3 bases. The V gene's germline CDR1 is SEHNR and CDR2 FQNEAQ (reference sequence). The CDR3 runs to 16 residues. In DNA form, the CDR3 reads TGTGCCAGCAGCGCGCCGGACAGGGAGATTGGAAACACCATATATTTT. This translates into CASSAPDREIGNTIYF.

The chain has TRBV15 and TRBJ2-2; TRBD1 agrees at 7 bases. The germline CDR1 and CDR2 sequences are LNHNV and YYDKDF (reference sequence). This CDR3 has 14 amino acids. V trimming: 8 bases; J trimming: 7 bases; junction bases outside the gene matches: 10. CDR3 sequence (DNA): TGTGCCACCGCGGCAGGCAGGGGGAGCGGGGAGCTGTTTTTT. Its protein is CATAAGRGSGELFF.

In its sample, this clone was seen a few times. The gene calls are TRBV19 and TRBJ1-1, with unresolved D. Deletions cut 5 bases from V and 1 base from J, with 14 bases between. The CDR3 length is 15 residues. CDR1 and CDR2 from the germline V gene are LNHDA and SQIVND (reference sequence). CDR3 DNA: TGTGCCAGTAGTTTCAATCGACTCGCGAACACTGAAGCTTTCTTT. This gives the protein CASSFNRLANTEAFF.

The J gene is TRBJ1-1, the V gene TRBV19; 10 bases are a match to TRBD1. The CDR3 has 15 amino acids. Germline CDR1 reads LNHDA; CDR2 reads SQIVND (reference sequence). The trim removed 4 bases at V and 5 bases at J, leaving 7 bases unmatched. CDR3 bases: TGTGCCAGTAGTACCCTCGACAGGGGGCGGACTGAAGCTTTCTTT. It specifies CASSTLDRGRTEAFF.

The chain is built from TRBV5-5 and TRBJ1-3; no clear D gene. V dropped 4 bases and J dropped 0 bases, with 8 bases sitting between them. Per the germline V gene, CDR1 is SGHKS and CDR2 is YYEKEE (reference sequence). The CDR3 sequence is 14 residues long. The CDR3 DNA is TGTGCCAGCAGCGCGACTCTCTCTGGAAACACCATATATTTT. As protein: CASSATLSGNTIYF.

This sequence joins TRBV9 and TRBJ1-2, with TRBD1 identical over 9 bases. The CDR3 has 15 amino acids. The germline V gene encodes CDR1 SGDLS and CDR2 YYNGEE. V was clipped by 3 bases and J by 5 bases; unmatched bases: 8. The CDR3, as DNA: TGTGCCAGCAGCGGCGACAGGGGGTTAAAATATGGCTACACCTTC. The encoded protein is CASSGDRGLKYGYTF.

The chain carries TRBV5-8 and TRBJ2-1; 10 nucleotides line up with TRBD2. Losses at the gene ends were 0 bases for V and 4 bases for J; bases not matched to a gene: 4. This CDR3 contains 16 residues. Germline CDR1 SGHTS, CDR2 YDEGEE. CDR3 sequence: CASSLGTSGAYNEQFF. In DNA form, the CDR3 reads TGTGCCAGCAGCTTGGGGACTAGCGGAGCATACAATGAGCAGTTCTTC. The entire variable domain, with the rest obtained from reference TRBV5-8 and TRBJ2-1, is as follows: EAGVTQSPTHLIKTRGQQATLRCSPISGHTSVYWYQQALGLGLQFLLWYDEGEERNRGNFPPRFSGRQFPNYSSELNVNALELEDSALYLCASSLGTSGAYNEQFFGPGTRLTVL.

The chain joins TRBV27 to TRBJ2-5; D perhaps matches TRBD2 (6 bases). Germline CDR1 MNHEY, CDR2 SMNVEV (reference sequence). This CDR3 spans 14 amino acids. Trimming cost V 6 bases and J 5 bases, with 16 bases left between them. The CDR3: CASRADTAGETQYF. In nucleotides, the CDR3 is TGTGCCAGCAGGGCCGACACGGCGGGGGAGACCCAGTACTTC.

The V gene is TRBV5-1, the J gene TRBJ2-5; 10 bases map to TRBD1. V shed 6 bases, J shed 5 bases, and the junction held 10 bases outside the gene matches. The CDR3 sequence is 15 residues long. CDR1 is SGHRS and CDR2 is YFSETQ in the germline V gene. The CDR3 here is CASMTGGASVETQYF. The DNA for the CDR3 is TGCGCCAGCATGACAGGGGGCGCGTCCGTCGAGACCCAGTACTTC. Looking up the rest from reference TRBV5-1 and TRBJ2-5 gives the full variable domain: KAGVTQTPRYLIKTRGQQVTLSCSPISGHRSVSWYQQTPGQGLQFLFEYFSETQRNKGNFPGRFSGRQFSNSRSEMNVSTLELGDSALYLCASMTGGASVETQYFGPGTRLLVL.

The CDR3 spells CATEFWGDGYTF. The CDR3, as DNA: TGTGCCACCGAGTTCTGGGGAGATGGCTACACCTTC. The rearrangement links TRBV28 to TRBJ1-2; D not resolved. There are 12 residues in the CDR3. The V end lost 10 bases, the J end lost 6 bases, and 15 bases lay between the germline ends. Per the germline V gene, CDR1 is MDHEN and CDR2 is SYDVKM.

The gene calls are TRBV3-1 (or the pseudogene TRBV3-2) and TRBJ2-1; TRBD2 matches at 10 bases. CDR3 length: 17 amino acids. J lost 0 bases, V lost 4 bases, and 6 bases had no gene match. CDR1 is LGHDT, CDR2 YNNKEL, per germline (reference sequence). CDR3 DNA: TGTGCCAGCAGCCTGTTGGGACTAGCGAGCTCCTACAATGAGCAGTTCTTC. Its translation: CASSLLGLASSYNEQFF.

This clone was detected once. The chain employs TRBV12-3 or TRBV12-4 and TRBJ1-1, with D unclear. Trimming removed 3 bases at V and 11 bases at J, with 13 bases between. The CDR3 sequence is 12 residues long. CDR3 amino acids: CASSFGREQAFF. As DNA, the CDR3 is TGTGCCAGCAGTTTTGGGAGGGAGCAGGCTTTCTTT.

This chain uses TRBV10-3 with TRBJ2-2, with TRBD1 identical over 10 bases. The CDR3 has 16 amino acids. V dropped 6 bases and J dropped 3; count of bases not matched to a gene: 7. CDR1 is ENHRY, CDR2 SYGVKD, per germline. In DNA, the CDR3 is TGTGCCATCAGCAAAGGACAGGGGGGGGACACCGGGGAGCTGTTTTTT. Its protein is CAISKGQGGDTGELFF.

J is TRBJ2-2 and V is TRBV11-2; D unclear. The CDR3 is 15 residues long. The V end was cut by 0 bases, the J end by 7 bases, with 12 bases between. Germline V lookup: CDR1 SGHAT, CDR2 FQNNGV. The CDR3 sequence: CASSLETLFSGELFF. The DNA of the CDR3 is TGTGCCAGCAGCTTAGAAACCCTCTTCAGCGGGGAGCTGTTTTTT.

The chain joins TRBV18 to TRBJ2-3, with 9 bases identical to TRBD2. V gave up 3 bases and J gave up 5 bases; unmatched junction bases: 6. In germline, CDR1 is KGHSH, CDR2 LQKENI. This CDR3 spans 15 amino acids. The CDR3 loop is CASSPLLAGQDTQYF. The DNA of the CDR3 is TGTGCCAGCTCACCCCTCCTAGCGGGACAAGATACGCAGTATTTT.

Written as DNA, the CDR3 is TGTGCCAGCAGTCCGAGGACAGGGGTTGGAAACACCATATATTTT. This sequence encodes CASSPRTGVGNTIYF. The genes are TRBV27 and TRBJ1-3; 9 bases are shared with TRBD1. This CDR3 region has 15 residues. The germline CDR1 and CDR2 sequences are MNHEY and SMNVEV (reference sequence). V lost 5 bases, J lost 3 bases, and 5 bases stayed unmatched.

The chain is built from TRBV30 and TRBJ1-2; 8 bases fit TRBD1. This CDR3 has 12 residues. Trimming took 7 bases from V and 6 from J; bases not matched to a gene: 7. CDR1 is GTSNPN and CDR2 is SVGIG in the germline V gene (reference sequence). CDR3 residues: CALNQGADGYTF. The CDR3 region has the DNA TGTGCCTTGAACCAGGGGGCGGATGGCTACACCTTC.

This clone was picked up a small number of times. The chain uses TRBV24-1 and TRBJ1-5, with D possibly matching TRBD1 (6 bases). Germline CDR1 reads KGHDR; CDR2 reads SFDVKD. CDR3 length: 21 residues. The V and J ends lost 3 bases and 0 bases respectively, with 26 bases between them. DNA of the CDR3: TGTGCCACCAGTGATCCTATTACACAGGGTAGAGCGGGGGGTAGCAATCAGCCCCAGCATTTT. Its protein product is CATSDPITQGRAGGSNQPQHF.

The chain couples TRBV5-6 to TRBJ2-1; D perhaps matches TRBD2 (5 bases). The CDR3 contains 16 residues. V lost 0 bases, J lost 5 bases, and 15 bases lay in between. Germline-derived CDR1 and CDR2 are SGHDT and YYEEEE. The CDR3 sequence is CASSLEGRTGDNEQFF. In DNA, the CDR3 is TGTGCCAGCAGCTTGGAGGGTCGGACTGGAGACAATGAGCAGTTCTTC.

The chain couples TRBV6-2 or TRBV6-3 to TRBJ2-7; D may be TRBD2 (7 bases). V lost 5 bases to trimming and J lost 0 bases, with 23 bases between them. This CDR3 comprises 18 residues. Germline V lookup: CDR1 MNHEY, CDR2 SVGEGT. CDR3 bases: TGTGCCAGCAGTACCCTCAGGGGTCTAGCGGTTAGCTCCTACGAGCAGTACTTC. Protein sequence: CASSTLRGLAVSSYEQYF.

In its sample, this clone was seen a few times. This chain uses TRBV7-6 with TRBJ2-7; 7 positions agree with TRBD1. V was pared by 5 bases and J by 1 base, with 2 bases of the junction left unmatched. The CDR3 contains 13 residues. From germline, CDR1 is SGHVS and CDR2 FNYEAQ. CDR3 bases: TGTGCCAGCAGCACAGGGGCATCCTACGAGCAGTACTTC. Translation gives CASSTGASYEQYF.

About this clone: At one end, the junction sequence differs from germline, possibly due to a read error. V is TRBV2 and J is TRBJ1-2; no reliable D call. The germline V gene has CDR1 SNHLY and CDR2 FYNNEI. The length of the CDR3 is 11 residues. The CDR3 DNA is TGTGCCAGCAGTCCTGGACGGTCGGGAATCTTC. It is translated as CASSPGRSGIF.

This rearrangement joins TRBV6-5 to TRBJ2-7, with D possibly TRBD2 on 5 matching bases. This CDR3 comprises 13 residues. Germline lookup yields CDR1 MNHEY and CDR2 SVGAGI. V was pared by 0 bases and J by 6 bases, with 9 bases between. Here the CDR3 DNA reads TGTGCCAGCAGTTACTCGAGGGTTACCGAGCAGTACTTC. It encodes CASSYSRVTEQYF.

The V and J genes are TRBV5-1 and TRBJ2-1; possibly TRBD2 for D (6 bases). This CDR3 contains 14 residues. Germline-derived CDR1 and CDR2 are SGHRS and YFSETQ. Trimming removed 4 bases from V and 0 bases from J, with 8 bases in between. The CDR3 sequence is CASSDGGSYNEQFF. Written as DNA, the CDR3 is TGCGCCAGCAGCGACGGGGGCTCCTACAATGAGCAGTTCTTC.